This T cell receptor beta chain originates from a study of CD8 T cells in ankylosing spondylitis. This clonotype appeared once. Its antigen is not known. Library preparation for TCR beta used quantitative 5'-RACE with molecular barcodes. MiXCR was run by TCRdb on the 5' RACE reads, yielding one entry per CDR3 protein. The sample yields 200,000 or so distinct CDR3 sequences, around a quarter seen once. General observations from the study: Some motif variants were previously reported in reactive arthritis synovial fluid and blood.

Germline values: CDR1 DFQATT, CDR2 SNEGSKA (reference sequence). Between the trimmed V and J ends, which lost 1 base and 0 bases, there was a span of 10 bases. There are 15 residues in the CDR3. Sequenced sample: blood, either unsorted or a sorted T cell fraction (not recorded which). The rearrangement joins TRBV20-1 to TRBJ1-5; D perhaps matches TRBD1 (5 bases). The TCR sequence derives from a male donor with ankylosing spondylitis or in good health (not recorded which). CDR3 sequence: CSARVGGDSNQPQHF. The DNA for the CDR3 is TGCAGTGCTAGAGTCGGAGGGGATAGCAATCAGCCCCAGCATTTT.